This T cell receptor (beta chain) appears in the sequencing data of a study of blood T cell repertoires in COVID-19. Looking at the study overall: Acute and convalescent COVID-19 specimens originated in the United States, Italy and Spain.

As handled by the study authors: It was from reference gene primer amplification that nucleated cell counts were estimated. Assay used: immunoSEQ multiplex PCR; TCRdb lists only in-frame clones, some missing. V, J and clone size were drawn from that table, and D and trimming were deduced from the DNA. The top ten clones hold 2.5% to 3.5% of a sample with a few hundred thousand clones, about 90% of them seen once. The length of the CDR3 is 19 residues. V was pared by 3 bases and J by 2 bases, with 15 bases of the junction left unmatched. The germline gives CDR1 WNHNN, CDR2 SYGVQD (reference sequence).

Sequenced: peripheral blood. The receptor comes from a woman aged 25-40 years with COVID-19, enrolled during active disease. The chain uses TRBV10-1 and TRBJ2-1, with TRBD1 identical over 8 bases. The CDR3 sequence is CASSDPRGQGQLAYNEQFF. CDR3 bases: TGCGCCAGCAGTGATCCCCGCGGACAGGGACAACTGGCCTACAATGAGCAGTTCTTC.